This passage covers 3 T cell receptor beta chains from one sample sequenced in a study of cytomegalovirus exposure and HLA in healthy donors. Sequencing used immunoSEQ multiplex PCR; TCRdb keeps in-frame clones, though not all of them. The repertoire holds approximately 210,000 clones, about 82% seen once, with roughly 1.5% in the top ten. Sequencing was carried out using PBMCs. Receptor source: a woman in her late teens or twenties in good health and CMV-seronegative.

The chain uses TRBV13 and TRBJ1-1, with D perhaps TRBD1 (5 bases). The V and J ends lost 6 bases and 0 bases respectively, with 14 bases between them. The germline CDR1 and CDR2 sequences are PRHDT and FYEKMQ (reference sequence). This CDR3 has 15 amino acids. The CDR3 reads CASSPLREVNTEAFF. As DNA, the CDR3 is TGTGCCAGCAGTCCTCTCAGGGAGGTGAACACTGAAGCTTTCTTT.

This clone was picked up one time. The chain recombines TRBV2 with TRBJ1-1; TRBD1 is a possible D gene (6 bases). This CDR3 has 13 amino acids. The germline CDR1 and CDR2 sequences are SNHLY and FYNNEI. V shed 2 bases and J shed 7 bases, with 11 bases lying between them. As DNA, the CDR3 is TGTGCCAGCAGTGAACGGGGGGGCGGTGAAGCTTTCTTT. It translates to CASSERGGGEAFF.

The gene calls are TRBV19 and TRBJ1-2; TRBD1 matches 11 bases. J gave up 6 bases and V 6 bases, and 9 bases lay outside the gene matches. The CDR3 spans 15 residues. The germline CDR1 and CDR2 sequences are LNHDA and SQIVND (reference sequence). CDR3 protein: CASRKFLDRGHGYTF. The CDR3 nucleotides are TGTGCCAGTAGAAAATTCTTGGACAGGGGGCATGGCTACACCTTC.